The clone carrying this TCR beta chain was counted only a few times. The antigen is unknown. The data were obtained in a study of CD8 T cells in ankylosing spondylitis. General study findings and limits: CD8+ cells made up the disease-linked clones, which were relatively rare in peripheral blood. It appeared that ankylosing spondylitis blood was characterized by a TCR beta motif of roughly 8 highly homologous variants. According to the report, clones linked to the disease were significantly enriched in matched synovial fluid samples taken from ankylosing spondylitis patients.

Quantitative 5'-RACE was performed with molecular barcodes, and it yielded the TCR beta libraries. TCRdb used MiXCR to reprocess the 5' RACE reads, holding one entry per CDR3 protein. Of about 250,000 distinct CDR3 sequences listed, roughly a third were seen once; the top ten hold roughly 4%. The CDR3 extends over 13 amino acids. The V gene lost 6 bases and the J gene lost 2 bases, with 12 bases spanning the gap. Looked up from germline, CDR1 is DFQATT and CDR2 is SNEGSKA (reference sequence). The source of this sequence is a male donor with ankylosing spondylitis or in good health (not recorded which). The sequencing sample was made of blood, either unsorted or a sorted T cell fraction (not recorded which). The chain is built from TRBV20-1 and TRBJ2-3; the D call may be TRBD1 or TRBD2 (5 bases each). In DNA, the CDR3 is TGCAGTGCCGGGTGGGGGAACACAGATACGCAGTATTTT. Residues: CSAGWGNTDTQYF.